The 14 T cell receptor beta chains reported below all come from one sample, sequenced in a study of blood T cell repertoires in COVID-19. Assay: immunoSEQ multiplex PCR; the TCRdb copy retains only in-frame clones and omits some. Here the sample spans around 300,000 clones, approximately 85% being singletons. Sequencing used peripheral blood. These receptors were obtained from a man aged 18 to 30 with active or convalescent COVID-19.

The chain combines TRBV12-3 or TRBV12-4 with TRBJ1-2; 7 bases line up with TRBD1. This CDR3 region has 12 residues. V was pared by 8 bases and J by 7 bases, with 7 bases of the junction left unmatched. The CDR3: CASADRAGGYTF. CDR3 sequence (DNA): TGTGCCAGCGCCGACAGGGCGGGTGGCTACACCTTC.

The chain joins TRBV10-2 to TRBJ2-5, with TRBD2 matching 7 bases. V gave up 9 bases and J gave up 1 base; unmatched junction bases: 8. Germline assignment: CDR1 WSHSY and CDR2 SAAADI. The CDR3 length is 14 residues. The CDR3, as DNA: TGCGCCAGTAGAATGGGGGGGGTCCAAGAGACCCAGTACTTC. Amino acid sequence: CASRMGGVQETQYF.

V is TRBV4-1 and J is TRBJ1-1, with 8 bases identical to TRBD1. Germline loops: CDR1 MGHRA, CDR2 YSYEKL. V was clipped by 3 bases and J by 4 bases; unmatched bases: 4. The CDR3 has 14 amino acids. CDR3 sequence reads: CASSQSGGVTEAFF. The CDR3 coding sequence is TGCGCCAGCAGCCAGTCAGGGGGCGTCACTGAAGCTTTCTTT.

This clone appeared a single time. This chain links TRBV4-3 with TRBJ1-2, with TRBD1 identical over 8 bases. The V gene end was trimmed by 4 bases and the J gene end by 7 bases; junction bases not matched to a gene: 8. The length of the CDR3 is 14 residues. CDR1 is LGHNA, CDR2 YSLEER, per germline. The CDR3 loop reads CASSRLDRGLGYTF. The CDR3 bases are TGCGCCAGCAGCCGCCTAGACAGGGGACTTGGCTACACCTTC.

In DNA, the CDR3 is TGTGCCAGCAGTGCGGGACAGGGTAACACCGGGGAGCTGTTTTTT. This encodes CASSAGQGNTGELFF. The V gene is TRBV7-9, the J gene TRBJ2-2; 9 bases match TRBD1. V shed 6 bases and J 2 bases; nucleotides not matched to a gene: 4. Per the germline V gene, CDR1 is SEHNR and CDR2 is FQNEAQ (reference sequence). The CDR3 contains 15 residues. The whole variable domain, filled in from reference TRBV7-9 and TRBJ2-2, reads DTGVSQNPRHKITKRGQNVTFRCDPISEHNRLYWYRQTLGQGPEFLTYFQNEAQLEKSRLLSDRFSAERPKGSFSTLEIQRTEQGDSAMYLCASSAGQGNTGELFFGEGSRLTVL.

With respect to this clone: The sample holds other DNA sequences that translate to the same CDR3. The chain combines TRBV6-5 with TRBJ2-7; 8 bases are a match to TRBD2. The germline gives CDR1 MNHEY, CDR2 SVGAGI. The CDR3 consists of 14 residues. V lost 2 bases and J lost 1; bases outside the gene matches: 1. DNA for the CDR3: TGTGCCAGCAGTTACGCGGGGGGATCCTACGAGCAGTACTTC. Its protein is CASSYAGGSYEQYF.

The chain couples TRBV2 to TRBJ2-5; D gene ambiguous. Trimming pared 4 bases from V and 5 bases from J, leaving 11 bases between. Germline CDR1 and CDR2: SNHLY and FYNNEI. CDR3 length: 13 amino acids. The chain's CDR3 is CASSVLSGETQYF. In DNA form, the CDR3 reads TGTGCCAGCAGTGTTTTATCCGGGGAGACCCAGTACTTC.

This chain joins TRBV2 and TRBJ1-2; weak D call: TRBD1 (5 bases). V lost 6 bases to trimming and J lost 2 bases, with 7 bases between them. The CDR3 spans 12 residues. CDR1 is SNHLY and CDR2 is FYNNEI in the germline V gene. As DNA, the CDR3 is TGTGCCAGCAGACAGGAGAACTATGGCTACACCTTC. Its protein is CASRQENYGYTF. The variable domain in full, completed from reference TRBV2 and TRBJ1-2, reads EPEVTQTPSHQVTQMGQEVILRCVPISNHLYFYWYRQILGQKVEFLVSFYNNEISEKSEIFDDQFSVERPDGSNFTLKIRSTKLEDSAMYFCASRQENYGYTFGSGTRLTVV.

J is TRBJ1-1 and V is TRBV6-5; 7 positions agree with TRBD1. Germline assignment: CDR1 MNHEY and CDR2 SVGAGI. The trim removed 2 bases at V and 11 bases at J, leaving 8 bases unmatched. This CDR3 comprises 13 residues. CDR3 sequence reads: CASSYPPTGEAFF. CDR3 in DNA: TGTGCCAGCAGTTACCCCCCCACAGGGGAGGCTTTCTTT.

The chain recombines TRBV19 with TRBJ2-7, with TRBD2 matching 12 bases. J lost 2 bases, V lost 3 bases, and 5 bases had no gene match. The CDR3 sequence is 16 residues long. Germline V gene lookup returns CDR1 LNHDA and CDR2 SQIVND (reference sequence). This chain's CDR3 is CASSIRLAGATYEQYF. In nucleotides, the CDR3 is TGTGCCAGTAGTATTAGACTAGCGGGGGCCACCTACGAGCAGTACTTC. Full variable domain (outside the CDR3, taken from reference TRBV19 and TRBJ2-7): DGGITQSPKYLFRKEGQNVTLSCEQNLNHDAMYWYRQDPGQGLRLIYYSQIVNDFQKGDIAEGYSVSREKKESFPLTVTSAQKNPTAFYLCASSIRLAGATYEQYFGPGTRLTVT.

CDR3 protein: CASSGPGIAGNTIYF. CDR3 sequence (DNA): TGTGCCAGCAGTGGTCCGGGAATAGCTGGAAACACCATATATTTT. The chain links TRBV2 to TRBJ1-3; D remains unclear. The CDR3 sequence is 15 residues long. Trimming took off 4 bases at V and 2 bases at J, with 12 bases between the two ends. The germline V gene encodes CDR1 SNHLY and CDR2 FYNNEI.

The chain links TRBV4-1 to TRBJ2-5, with 10 bases that match TRBD2. CDR3 length: 17 residues. Trimming removed 1 base from V and 5 bases from J; junction bases left unmatched: 10. Germline V gives CDR1 MGHRA, CDR2 YSYEKL. CDR3 in DNA: TGCGCCAGCAGCCAAGTCCCAGCGGGGGGGCCCTGGGAGACCCAGTACTTC. Translation gives CASSQVPAGGPWETQYF.

This rearrangement joins TRBV7-2 to TRBJ2-7; tentative D call: TRBD2 (6 bases). The length of the CDR3 is 14 residues. Germline CDR1 and CDR2: SGHTA and FQGNSA. V was pared by 4 bases and J by 1 base, with 11 bases between. The CDR3 loop is CASSSPGGSYEQYF. The CDR3 region has the DNA TGTGCCAGCAGCTCCCCCGGGGGTTCCTACGAGCAGTACTTC.

This clone was counted between two and nine times. The chain joins TRBV20-1 to TRBJ1-5, with D possibly matching TRBD1 (5 bases). The CDR3 runs to 11 residues. In germline, CDR1 is DFQATT, CDR2 SNEGSKA (reference sequence). V was clipped by 4 bases and J by 9 bases, with 10 bases between them. CDR3 coding DNA: TGCAGTGCTAAAACCCAGGGGCCCCAGCATTTT. Translation: CSAKTQGPQHF.